This T cell receptor (beta chain) was documented in a study of cytomegalovirus exposure and HLA in healthy donors. V was clipped by 1 base and J by 3 bases; unmatched bases: 4. Germline CDR1 is LGHNA and CDR2 is YSLEER. The CDR3 spans 15 residues. 13 Jbeta primers and 60 Vbeta primers were used for the PCR. Sequencing was performed with immunoSEQ multiplex PCR; in TCRdb, only in-frame clones are kept and a portion is missing. The table records about 120,000 clones, about 70% of them present only once. This TCR came from a male donor in good health and CMV-seronegative. This sequence joins TRBV4-3 and TRBJ2-7, with 9 bases fitting TRBD2. Sample: PBMCs. The CDR3 DNA reads as TGCGCCAGCAGCCAAGTAGCGGGAGAAGGCTACGAGCAGTACTTC. Its translation is CASSQVAGEGYEQYF.